This T cell receptor (beta chain) was sequenced for a study of neurological immune-mediated disorders. Where libraries were unsorted, they were derived from 2 million PBMCs stored at -80 degrees C. In TCRdb, the 5' RACE reads were re-called with MiXCR into one record per CDR3 protein. The data show roughly 62,000 distinct CDR3 sequences, around 2.3% seen once. Ten or more counts support this clonotype. The target antigen is unknown. Study-level findings and limits: Among expanded clones, no CDR3 amino acid sequences were shared across subjects, a pattern suggesting private repertoires in all groups. The level of TCR clonal expansion was highest in patients with HTLV-1-associated myelopathy and lowest in multiple sclerosis, where it fell below the level seen in healthy controls. A possible signature was seen in one related-CDR3 cluster, into which phylogenetic grouping placed the repertoires of 18 of 34 multiple sclerosis patients.

Unmatched junction bases numbered 4, after V lost 3 bases and J lost 4 bases. The CDR3 has 14 amino acids. V is TRBV12-3 or TRBV12-4 and J is TRBJ2-3, with TRBD2 identical over 7 bases. This sequence was found in a man over 45 with multiple sclerosis. The sample taken for sequencing was PBMCs. The CDR3 is CASSFETSPDTQYF. Here the CDR3 DNA reads TGTGCCAGCAGTTTTGAGACTAGCCCAGATACGCAGTATTTT.